A single sample gave rise to the 16 T cell receptor beta chains below, sequenced in a study of blood T cell repertoires in COVID-19. Using immunoSEQ multiplex PCR, the repertoire was profiled, and TCRdb retains in-frame clones only, with some absent. The table records under 55,000 clones, approximately 82% of them present only once. Sequenced sample: PBMCs or T cells enriched from blood (not recorded which). The receptors stem from a woman aged 45 to 65 with acute COVID-19.

The CDR3 DNA is TGTGCCAGCAACCCGACCCGGGACTATGGCTACACCTTC. The encoded protein is CASNPTRDYGYTF. This chain uses TRBV28 with TRBJ1-2; D gene uncertain. The CDR3 has 13 amino acids. V dropped 7 bases and J dropped 3 bases, with 12 bases sitting between them. Germline CDR1 and CDR2: MDHEN and SYDVKM.

The chain carries TRBV5-6 and TRBJ2-7; 7 bases line up with TRBD2. With V trimmed by 9 bases and J by 4 bases, 10 bases remained unmatched. Germline V CDR1 and CDR2: SGHDT, YYEEEE. The CDR3 totals 13 residues. The CDR3 DNA sequence: TGTGCCACCAAAGGGGCGGGGGAATACGAGCAGTACTTC. Protein: CATKGAGEYEQYF.

Only one count was recorded for this clone. The rearrangement uses TRBV6-5 and TRBJ1-5; the D is unclear. The germline CDR1 and CDR2 sequences are MNHEY and SVGAGI. V was shortened by 0 bases and J by 2 bases, with 8 bases between the two germline ends. The CDR3 consists of 15 residues. As DNA, the CDR3 is TGTGCCAGCAGTTACTCGCGGTGGGGCAATCAGCCCCAGCATTTT. Translation: CASSYSRWGNQPQHF.

The chain combines TRBV5-6 with TRBJ1-2, with D perhaps TRBD1 (6 bases). This CDR3 is 13 amino acids long. Germline V gene data show CDR1 as SGHDT and CDR2 as YYEEEE. Trimming took 4 bases from V and 7 from J, leaving 14 bases between them. The CDR3 DNA is TGTGCCAGCAGCCAACGGCCGGACAGTGGCTACACCTTC. Its translation is CASSQRPDSGYTF.

This clone was detected once. This chain uses TRBV30 with TRBJ1-2, with a possible D match to TRBD1 (5 bases). Trimming took 1 base from V and 0 from J, leaving 15 bases between them. Germline V gene sequence: CDR1 GTSNPN, CDR2 SVGIG (reference sequence). The CDR3 spans 16 residues. Here the CDR3 reads CAWSAGRGVANYGYTF. CDR3 sequence (DNA): TGTGCCTGGAGTGCTGGTCGGGGGGTAGCTAACTATGGCTACACCTTC.

The chain combines TRBV28 with TRBJ2-3; D gene ambiguous. CDR1 and CDR2 from the germline V gene are MDHEN and SYDVKM. The CDR3 runs to 14 residues. V was cut by 6 bases and J by 0 bases, with 10 bases left in between. The DNA for the CDR3 is TGTGCCAGCAGCCTAGGCTATAGCACAGATACGCAGTATTTT. This translates into CASSLGYSTDTQYF.

The V and J genes are TRBV5-1 and TRBJ2-1; TRBD1 is a possible D gene (5 bases). CDR1 and CDR2 (germline): SGHRS, YFSETQ. V lost 1 base and J lost 5, with 10 bases in between. This CDR3 has 14 amino acids. The CDR3 nucleotides read TGCGCCAGCAGCTTGAGTCAGGGTCACAATGAGCAGTTCTTC. It yields the protein CASSLSQGHNEQFF.

Only a few counts were recorded for this clone. This chain links TRBV7-8 with TRBJ2-3, with 7 nucleotides matching TRBD2. After removal of 1 base from V and 5 bases from J, the junction contained 3 bases not matched to a gene. The CDR3 consists of 14 residues. The V gene's germline CDR1 is SGHVS and CDR2 FQNEAQ. The CDR3 coding sequence is TGTGCCAGCAGCTTAGATAGGACTAGAGATACGCAGTATTTT. Translated, it gives CASSLDRTRDTQYF.

The chain carries TRBV6-1 and TRBJ1-6; 7 nucleotides align to TRBD1. Looked up from germline, CDR1 is MNHNS and CDR2 is SASEGT. The trim removed 4 bases at V and 3 bases at J, leaving 6 bases unmatched. The CDR3 length is 16 residues. This chain's CDR3 is CASSVEGQSYNSPLHF. In DNA, the CDR3 is TGTGCCAGCAGTGTCGAGGGACAGAGCTATAATTCACCCCTCCACTTT.

The chain carries TRBV7-9 and TRBJ2-3; a weak D match, TRBD2 (6 bases). The CDR3 is 13 residues long. From germline, CDR1 is SEHNR and CDR2 FQNEAQ (reference sequence). V was clipped by 1 base and J by 4 bases, with 6 bases between them. The DNA of the CDR3 is TGTGCCAGCAGCTTAGGGGGGGCAGATACGCAGTATTTT. Translated: CASSLGGADTQYF.

DNA for the CDR3: TGTGCCATCGGGGGGGGAGATACGCAGTATTTT. It translates to CAIGGGDTQYF. The J gene is TRBJ2-3, the V gene TRBV10-3; 7 nucleotides agree with TRBD2. The V gene end was trimmed by 8 bases and the J gene end by 5 bases; junction bases not matched to a gene: 1. Germline loops: CDR1 ENHRY, CDR2 SYGVKD. The CDR3 is made up of 11 amino acids.

This chain links TRBV6-5 with TRBJ2-7; no clear D gene. Trimming shortened V by 4 bases and J by 0 bases, and 10 bases separated the two germline ends. Germline V lookup: CDR1 MNHEY, CDR2 SVGAGI. The CDR3 spans 14 residues. In DNA, the CDR3 is TGTGCCAGCAGTTTCAATGAGGCCTCCTACGAGCAGTACTTC. Translating gives CASSFNEASYEQYF.

The chain combines TRBV13 with TRBJ1-1; TRBD1 matches 7 bases. There are 13 residues in the CDR3. The V segment lost 4 bases and the J segment 4 bases; nucleotides outside the gene matches: 3. CDR1 is PRHDT, CDR2 FYEKMQ, per germline (reference sequence). The CDR3 DNA follows: TGTGCCAGCAGCTCACAGGGGATCACTGAAGCTTTCTTT. Residues: CASSSQGITEAFF.

The chain couples TRBV24-1 to TRBJ1-5, with D possibly being TRBD1 (5 bases). V shed 0 bases and J shed 2 bases, with 7 bases lying between them. The germline V gene encodes CDR1 KGHDR and CDR2 SFDVKD. The CDR3 extends over 15 amino acids. The CDR3: CATSDLAGGNQPQHF. CDR3 sequence (DNA): TGTGCCACCAGTGATTTGGCGGGGGGCAATCAGCCCCAGCATTTT.

The chain uses TRBV4-2 and TRBJ2-3, with 7 bases aligning to TRBD2. After removal of 1 base from V and 0 bases from J, the junction contained 7 bases not matched to a gene. Germline assignment: CDR1 LGHNA and CDR2 YNFKEQ. The CDR3 has 17 amino acids. The CDR3 sequence: CASSQAILALSTDTQYF. The CDR3 region has the DNA TGTGCCAGCAGCCAAGCCATACTAGCGTTAAGCACAGATACGCAGTATTTT.

The chain carries TRBV6-5 and TRBJ2-7; 9 nucleotides line up with TRBD2. This CDR3 is built from 15 residues. Trimming removed 2 bases from V and 7 bases from J; junction bases left unmatched: 9. CDR1 and CDR2 (germline): MNHEY, SVGAGI. CDR3 in amino acids: CASSYRLAGSREQYF. The CDR3 DNA reads TGTGCCAGCAGTTACCGGCTAGCGGGGTCTCGGGAGCAGTACTTC.